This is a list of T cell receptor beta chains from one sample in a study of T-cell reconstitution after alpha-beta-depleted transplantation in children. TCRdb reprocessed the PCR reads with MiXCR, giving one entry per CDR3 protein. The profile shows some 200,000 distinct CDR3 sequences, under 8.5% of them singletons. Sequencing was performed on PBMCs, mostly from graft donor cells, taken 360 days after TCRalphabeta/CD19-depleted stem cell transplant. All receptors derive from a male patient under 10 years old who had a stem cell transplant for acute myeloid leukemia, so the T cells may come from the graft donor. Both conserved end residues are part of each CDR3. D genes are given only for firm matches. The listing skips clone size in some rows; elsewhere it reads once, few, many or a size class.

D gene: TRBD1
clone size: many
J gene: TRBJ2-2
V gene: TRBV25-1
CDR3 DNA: TGTGCCAGCACCACAGGGGTTGGGCTAGGGGCGCTGTTTTTT
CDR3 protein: CASTTGVGLGALFF

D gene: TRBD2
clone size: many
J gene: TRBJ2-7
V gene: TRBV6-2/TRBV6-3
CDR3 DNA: TGTGCCAGCAGTCCCGGGACTAGCGGGTGGAGCTCCTACGAGCAGTACTTC
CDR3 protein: CASSPGTSGWSSYEQYF

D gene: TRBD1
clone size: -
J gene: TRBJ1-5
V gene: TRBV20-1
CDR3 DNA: TGCAGTGCTAGAGGACAGGGTGCTCGGCCCCAGCATTTT
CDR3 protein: CSARGQGARPQHF

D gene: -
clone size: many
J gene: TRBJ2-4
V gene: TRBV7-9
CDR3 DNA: TGTGCCAGCAGCTTATATATGGGACCCGCGTCGATTCAGTACTTC
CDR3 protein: CASSLYMGPASIQYF

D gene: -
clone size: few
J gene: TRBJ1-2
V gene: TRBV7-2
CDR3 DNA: TGTGCCAGCAGCTTAGCCCCACACGGAAGGAGCGGCTACACCTTC
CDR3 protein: CASSLAPHGRSGYTF

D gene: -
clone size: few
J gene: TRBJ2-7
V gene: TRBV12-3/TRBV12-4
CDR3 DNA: TGTGCCAGCAGCCTTTATTTAGGGTACGAGCAGTACTTC
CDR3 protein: CASSLYLGYEQYF

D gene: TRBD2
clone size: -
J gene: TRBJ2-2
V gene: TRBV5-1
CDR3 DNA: TGCGCCAGCAGCCCGGGACTAGCGGATAACACCGGGGAGCTGTTTTTT
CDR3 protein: CASSPGLADNTGELFF

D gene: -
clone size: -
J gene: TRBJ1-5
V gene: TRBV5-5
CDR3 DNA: TGTGCCAGCAGCTTCAGGGACGGACGATATAGCAATCAGCCCCAGCATTTT
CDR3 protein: CASSFRDGRYSNQPQHF

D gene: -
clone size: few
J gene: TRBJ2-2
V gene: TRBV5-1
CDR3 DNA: TGCGCCAGCAGCTCCGGGGGCACCGGGGAGCTGTTTTTT
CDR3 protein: CASSSGGTGELFF

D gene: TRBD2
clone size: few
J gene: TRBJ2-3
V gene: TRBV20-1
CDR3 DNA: TGCAGTGCTACCCCGACTAGCGGGGTCACAGATACGCAGTATTTT
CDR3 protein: CSATPTSGVTDTQYF

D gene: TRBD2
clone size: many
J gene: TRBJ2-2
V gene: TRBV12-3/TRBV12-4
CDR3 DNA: TGTGCCAGCAGTCCTCGAGCGGGGGTAACCGGGGAGCTGTTTTTT
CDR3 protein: CASSPRAGVTGELFF

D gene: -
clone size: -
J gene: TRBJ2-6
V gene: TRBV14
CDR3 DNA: TGTGCCAGCAGCCAAAGCTTTGGGGCCAACGTCCTGACTTTC
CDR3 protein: CASSQSFGANVLTF

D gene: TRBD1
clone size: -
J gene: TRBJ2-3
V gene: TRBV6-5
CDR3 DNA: TGTGCCAGCAGTTATGGGGGGGGGACAGGGCCTAGCACAGATACGCAGTATTTT
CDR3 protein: CASSYGGGTGPSTDTQYF

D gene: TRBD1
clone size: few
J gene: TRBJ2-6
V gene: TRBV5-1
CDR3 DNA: TGCGCCAGCAGCTGGACAGGGGCTGGGGCCAACGTCCTGACTTTC
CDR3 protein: CASSWTGAGANVLTF

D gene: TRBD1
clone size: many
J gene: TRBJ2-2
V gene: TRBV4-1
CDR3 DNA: TGCGCCAGCAGCCATTCACAGGGGGGAATCACCGGGGAGCTGTTTTTT
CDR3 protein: CASSHSQGGITGELFF

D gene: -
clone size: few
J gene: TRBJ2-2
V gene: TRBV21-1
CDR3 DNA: TGTGCCAGCAGCAAAGAAGCCAGGCCACTCACCGGGGAGCTGTTTTTT
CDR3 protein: CASSKEARPLTGELFF

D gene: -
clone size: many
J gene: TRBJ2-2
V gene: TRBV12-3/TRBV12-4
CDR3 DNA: TGTGCCAGCAGTTTCCTAGCGCCAAACACCGGGGAGCTGTTTTTT
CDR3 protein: CASSFLAPNTGELFF

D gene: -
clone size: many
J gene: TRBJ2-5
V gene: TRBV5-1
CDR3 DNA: TGTGCCAGCAGATTACAGGGACAAGAGACCCAGTACTTC
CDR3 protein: CASRLQGQETQYF

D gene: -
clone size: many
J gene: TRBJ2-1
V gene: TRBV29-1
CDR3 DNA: TGCAGCGTTGAAGGCAACAGGGTGGTCGAGCAGTTCTTC
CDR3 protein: CSVEGNRVVEQFF

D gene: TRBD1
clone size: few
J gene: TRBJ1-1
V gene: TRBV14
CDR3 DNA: TGTGCCAGCAGCCAAGTGATTTGGGGACAGATGAACACTGAAGCTTTCTTT
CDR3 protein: CASSQVIWGQMNTEAFF

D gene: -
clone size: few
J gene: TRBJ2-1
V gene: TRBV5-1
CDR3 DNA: TGCGCCAGCAGCGGCCGCGGGGCGGATGAGCAGTTCTTC
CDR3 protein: CASSGRGADEQFF

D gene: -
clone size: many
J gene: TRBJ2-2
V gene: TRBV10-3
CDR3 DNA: TGTGCCATCAGTGATGGGACCTTCATCGGCACCGGGGAGCTGTTTTTT
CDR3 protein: CAISDGTFIGTGELFF

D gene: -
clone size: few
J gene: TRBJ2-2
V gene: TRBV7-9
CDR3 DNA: TGTGCCAGCAGCTCAGGGCAAAGAACCGGGGAGCTGTTTTTT
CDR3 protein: CASSSGQRTGELFF

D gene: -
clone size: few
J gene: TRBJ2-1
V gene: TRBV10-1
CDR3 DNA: TGCGCCAGCAGTGAGTTCAGTAGTTCGGCGAGGAATGAGCAGTTCTTC
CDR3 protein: CASSEFSSSARNEQFF

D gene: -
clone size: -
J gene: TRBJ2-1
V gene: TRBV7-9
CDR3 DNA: TGTGCCAGCAGATCTAAACAGGGAGGGCCCTACAATGAGCAGTTCTTC
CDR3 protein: CASRSKQGGPYNEQFF

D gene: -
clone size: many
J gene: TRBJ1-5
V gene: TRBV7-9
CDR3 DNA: TGTGCCAGCAGCTTTGAAGTCAATCAGCCCCAGCATTTT
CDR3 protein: CASSFEVNQPQHF

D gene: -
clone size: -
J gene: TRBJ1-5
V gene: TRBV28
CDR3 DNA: TGTGCCAGCAGTTTATTCGATAGCAATCAGCCCCAGCATTTT
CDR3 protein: CASSLFDSNQPQHF

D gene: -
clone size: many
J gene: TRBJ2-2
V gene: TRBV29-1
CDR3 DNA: TGCAGCGTTGCCCCGGGACTCCCGAACACCGGGGAGCTGTTTTTT
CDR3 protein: CSVAPGLPNTGELFF

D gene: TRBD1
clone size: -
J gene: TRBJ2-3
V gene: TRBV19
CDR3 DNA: TGTGCCAGTAGTATAGACCCGGACAGGGGAAGGATTGGAGATACGCAGTATTTT
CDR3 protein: CASSIDPDRGRIGDTQYF

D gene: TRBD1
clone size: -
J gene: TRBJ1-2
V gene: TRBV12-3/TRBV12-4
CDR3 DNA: TGTGCCAGCAGTTCCGGGACAGGGGGTCTCTATGGCTACACCTTC
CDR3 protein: CASSSGTGGLYGYTF

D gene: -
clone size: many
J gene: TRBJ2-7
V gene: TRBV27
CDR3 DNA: TGTGCCAGCAGTTTAAGGTGGGCGAGTCACGAGCAGTACTTC
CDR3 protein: CASSLRWASHEQYF

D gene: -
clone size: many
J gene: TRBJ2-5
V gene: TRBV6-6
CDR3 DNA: TGTGCCACCACAGGGTACCAAGAGACCCAGTACTTC
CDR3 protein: CATTGYQETQYF

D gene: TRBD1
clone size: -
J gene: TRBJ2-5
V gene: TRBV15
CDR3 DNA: TGTGCCACCAGCTCCGGGACAGGGAGGTACCAAACGGCTGAAGAGACCCAGTACTTC
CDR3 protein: CATSSGTGRYQTAEETQYF

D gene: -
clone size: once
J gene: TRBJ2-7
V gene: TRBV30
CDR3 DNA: TGTGCCTGGGAGCACTTTGGTGGCTACGAGCAGTACTTC
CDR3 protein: CAWEHFGGYEQYF

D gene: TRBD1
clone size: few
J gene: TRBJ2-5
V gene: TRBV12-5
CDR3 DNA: TGTGCTAGTGGGAAAGGACAGGCCCAAGAGACCCAGTACTTC
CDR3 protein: CASGKGQAQETQYF

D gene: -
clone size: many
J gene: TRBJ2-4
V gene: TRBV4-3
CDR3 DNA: TGCGCCAGCAGCCAAGGGGGGGTGGACATTCAGTACTTC
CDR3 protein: CASSQGGVDIQYF

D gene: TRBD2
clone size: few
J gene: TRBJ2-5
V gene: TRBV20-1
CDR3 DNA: TGCAGTGCCGAAGGGGTTAGCGGGGGGAACCAAGAGACCCAGTACTTC
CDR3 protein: CSAEGVSGGNQETQYF

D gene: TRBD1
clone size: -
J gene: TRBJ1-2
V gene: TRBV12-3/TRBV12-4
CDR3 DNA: TGTGCCAGCAGTTCCAGGGACAGGTTCTATGGCTACACCTTC
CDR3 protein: CASSSRDRFYGYTF

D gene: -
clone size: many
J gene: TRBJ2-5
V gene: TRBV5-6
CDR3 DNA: TGTGCCAGCAGCTTGCCACAGGGATCTGAGACCCAGTACTTC
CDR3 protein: CASSLPQGSETQYF

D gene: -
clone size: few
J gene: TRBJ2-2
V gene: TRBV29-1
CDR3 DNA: TGCAGCGGGTTGAACACCGGGGAGCTGTTTTTT
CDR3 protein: CSGLNTGELFF

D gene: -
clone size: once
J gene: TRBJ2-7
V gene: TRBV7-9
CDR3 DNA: TGTGCCAGCAGTGGGGACTCCTACGAGCAGTACTTC
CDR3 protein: CASSGDSYEQYF

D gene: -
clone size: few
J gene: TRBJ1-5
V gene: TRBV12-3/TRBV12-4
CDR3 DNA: TGTGCCAGCAGTTTAAGTGAGCTCAATCAGCCCCAGCATTTT
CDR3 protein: CASSLSELNQPQHF

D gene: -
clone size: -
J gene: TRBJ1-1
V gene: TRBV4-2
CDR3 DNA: TGTGCCAGCAGCCAAGAAGATGGGACGGGCACTGAAGCTTTCTTT
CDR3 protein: CASSQEDGTGTEAFF

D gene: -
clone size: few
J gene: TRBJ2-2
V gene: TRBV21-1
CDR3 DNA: TGTGCCCGCCTATCCCGGAATGACACCGGGGAGCTGTTTTTT
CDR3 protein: CARLSRNDTGELFF

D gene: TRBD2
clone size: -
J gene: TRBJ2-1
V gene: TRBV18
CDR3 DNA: TGTGCCAGCTCACGCCTAGCGGAGGGAGGCTCCTACAATGAGCAGTTCTTC
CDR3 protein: CASSRLAEGGSYNEQFF

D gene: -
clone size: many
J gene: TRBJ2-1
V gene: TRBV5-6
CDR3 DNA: TGTGCCAGCAGCTTGACTGGACGAAATGAGCAGTTCTTC
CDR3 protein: CASSLTGRNEQFF

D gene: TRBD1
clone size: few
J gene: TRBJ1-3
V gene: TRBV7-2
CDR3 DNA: TGTGCCAGCAGCTTAGCAGGGGGCAGGGGAAACACCATATATTTT
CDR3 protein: CASSLAGGRGNTIYF

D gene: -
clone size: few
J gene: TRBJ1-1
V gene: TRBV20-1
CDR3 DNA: TGCAGTGGGGCGGAGACTGAAGCTTTCTTT
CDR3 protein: CSGAETEAFF

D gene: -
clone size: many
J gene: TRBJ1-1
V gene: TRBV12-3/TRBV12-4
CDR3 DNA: TGTGCCAGCGCTGGGAGCACTGAAGCTTTCTTT
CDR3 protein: CASAGSTEAFF

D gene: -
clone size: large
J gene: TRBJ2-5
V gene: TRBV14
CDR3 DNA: TGTGCCAGCAGCCATAGACCGAGAGAGACCCAGTACTTC
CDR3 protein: CASSHRPRETQYF

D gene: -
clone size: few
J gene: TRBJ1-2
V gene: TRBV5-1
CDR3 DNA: TGCGCCAGCAGTTCTACCCCGGACAGAAGCTATGGCTACACCTTC
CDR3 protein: CASSSTPDRSYGYTF

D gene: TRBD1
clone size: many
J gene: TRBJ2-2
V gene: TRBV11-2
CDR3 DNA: TGTGCCAGCGGAAGAAGGACAGGTTCGAACACCGGGGAGCTGTTTTTT
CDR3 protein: CASGRRTGSNTGELFF

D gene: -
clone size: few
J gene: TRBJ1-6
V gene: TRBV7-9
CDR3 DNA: TGTGCCAGCAGCTTAGCCGGGGTGGAACCCCTCCACTTT
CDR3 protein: CASSLAGVEPLHF

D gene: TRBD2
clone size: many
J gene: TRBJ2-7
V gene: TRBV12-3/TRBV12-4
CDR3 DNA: TGTGCCAGCAGTCCGGGACTAGCGGTCATCTACGAGCAGTACTTC
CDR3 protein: CASSPGLAVIYEQYF

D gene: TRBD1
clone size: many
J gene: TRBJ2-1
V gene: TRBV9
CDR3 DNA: TGTGCCAGCAGCGCTGGACAGGGGTACAATGAGCAGTTCTTC
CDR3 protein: CASSAGQGYNEQFF

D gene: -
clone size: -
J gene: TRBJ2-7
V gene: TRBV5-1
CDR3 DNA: TGCGCCAGCAGCTTCCCCGGACAGACCTACGAGCAGTACTTC
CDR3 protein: CASSFPGQTYEQYF